This T cell receptor (beta chain) comes out of a study of CD8 T cells in ankylosing spondylitis. Study findings and constraints: Reactive arthritis synovial fluid and blood previously showed some of these motif variants. As reported, disease-linked clones showed significant enrichment in matched ankylosing spondylitis synovial fluid. Characteristic of ankylosing spondylitis blood, it appeared, was a TCR beta motif comprising several highly homologous variants.

In the case of this clonotype: Its antigen is still unknown.

Germline V lookup: CDR1 SGHTA, CDR2 FQGTGA. The CDR3 is made up of 16 amino acids. V lost 4 bases, J lost 3 bases, and 6 bases stayed unmatched. By quantitative 5'-RACE with molecular barcodes, the TCR beta libraries were made. TCRdb analysed the 5' RACE reads with MiXCR anew, one entry per CDR3 protein. The repertoire holds 200,000 to 250,000 distinct CDR3 sequences, with roughly 10% as singletons. The source material was blood, either unsorted or a sorted T cell fraction (not recorded which). The clonotype originates from a male donor with ankylosing spondylitis or in good health (not recorded which). This rearrangement joins TRBV7-3 to TRBJ2-2, with 9 bases that match TRBD1. The CDR3 spells CASSSGGTGYTGELFF. CDR3 sequence (DNA): TGTGCCAGCAGCTCTGGGGGGACAGGGTACACCGGGGAGCTGTTTTTT.